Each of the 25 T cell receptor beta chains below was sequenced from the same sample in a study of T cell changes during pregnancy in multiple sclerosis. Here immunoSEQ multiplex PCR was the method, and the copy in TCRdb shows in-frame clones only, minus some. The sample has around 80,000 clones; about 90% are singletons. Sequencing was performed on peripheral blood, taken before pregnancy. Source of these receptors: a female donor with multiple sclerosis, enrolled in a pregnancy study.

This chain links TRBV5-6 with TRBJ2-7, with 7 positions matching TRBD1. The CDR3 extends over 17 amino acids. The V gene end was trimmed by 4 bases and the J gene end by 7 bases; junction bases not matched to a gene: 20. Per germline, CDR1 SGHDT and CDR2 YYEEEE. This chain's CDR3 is CASSGTIQGRYDGEQYF. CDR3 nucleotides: TGTGCCAGCAGCGGGACAATACAGGGGCGCTACGATGGGGAGCAGTACTTC. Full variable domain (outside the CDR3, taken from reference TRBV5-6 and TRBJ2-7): DAGVTQSPTHLIKTRGQQVTLRCSPKSGHDTVSWYQQALGQGPQFIFQYYEEEERQRGNFPDRFSGHQFPNYSSELNVNALLLGDSALYLCASSGTIQGRYDGEQYFGPGTRLTVT.

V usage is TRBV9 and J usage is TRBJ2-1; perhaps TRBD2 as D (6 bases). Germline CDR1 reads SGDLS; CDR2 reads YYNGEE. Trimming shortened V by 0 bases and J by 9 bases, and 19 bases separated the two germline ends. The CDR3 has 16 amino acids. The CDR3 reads CASSVALGGTCSEQFF. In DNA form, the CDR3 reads TGTGCCAGCAGCGTAGCCCTCGGGGGTACCTGCAGTGAGCAGTTCTTC.

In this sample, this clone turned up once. The CDR3 DNA reads TGTGCCAGCAGTTCTTTAGCGGGGGGCCCCCACTCCTACAATGAGCAGTTCTTC. Residues: CASSSLAGGPHSYNEQFF. The chain joins TRBV6-4 to TRBJ2-1; TRBD2 aligns across 10 bases. Losses at the gene ends were 5 bases for V and 0 bases for J; bases not matched to a gene: 10. The CDR3 is 18 residues long. CDR1 MRHNA and CDR2 SNTAGT come from the germline V gene.

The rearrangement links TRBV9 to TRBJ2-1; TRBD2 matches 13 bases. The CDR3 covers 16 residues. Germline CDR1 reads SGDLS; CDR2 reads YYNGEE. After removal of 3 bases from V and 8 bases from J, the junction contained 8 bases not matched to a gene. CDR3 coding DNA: TGTGCCAGCAGCGAATACGGGACTAGCGGGGCCTATGAGCAGTTCTTC. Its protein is CASSEYGTSGAYEQFF.

The CDR3 reads CASSLLGQGTATNEKLFF. Here the CDR3 DNA reads TGTGCCAGCAGCTTATTGGGACAGGGGACAGCAACTAATGAAAAACTGTTTTTT. The rearrangement links TRBV11-2 to TRBJ1-4; 10 nucleotides align to TRBD1. V dropped 2 bases and J dropped 0; count of bases not matched to a gene: 6. This CDR3 comprises 18 residues. CDR1 and CDR2 from the germline V gene are SGHAT and FQNNGV.

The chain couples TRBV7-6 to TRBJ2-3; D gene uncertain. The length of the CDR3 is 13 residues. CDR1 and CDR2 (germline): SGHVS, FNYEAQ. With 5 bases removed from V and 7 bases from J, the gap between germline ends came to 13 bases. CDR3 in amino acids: CASSATARNTQYF. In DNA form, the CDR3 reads TGTGCCAGCAGCGCAACCGCTAGGAATACGCAGTATTTT.

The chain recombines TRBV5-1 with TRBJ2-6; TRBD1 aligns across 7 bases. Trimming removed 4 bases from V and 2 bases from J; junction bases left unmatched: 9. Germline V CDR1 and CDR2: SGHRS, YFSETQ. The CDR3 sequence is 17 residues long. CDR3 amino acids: CASSPGTDSTGANVLTF. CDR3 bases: TGCGCCAGCAGCCCCGGGACAGATTCTACTGGGGCCAACGTCCTGACTTTC.

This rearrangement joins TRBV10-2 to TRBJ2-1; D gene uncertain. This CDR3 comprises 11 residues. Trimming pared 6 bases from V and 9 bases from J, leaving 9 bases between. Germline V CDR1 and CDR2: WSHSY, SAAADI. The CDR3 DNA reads TGCGCCAGCAGCCCTATTGGTGAGCAGTTCTTC. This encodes CASSPIGEQFF.

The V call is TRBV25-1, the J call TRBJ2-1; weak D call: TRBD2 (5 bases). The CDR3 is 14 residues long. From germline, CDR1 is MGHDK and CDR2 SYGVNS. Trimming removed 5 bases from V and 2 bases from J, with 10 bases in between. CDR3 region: CASSNSGAYNEQFF. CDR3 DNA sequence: TGTGCCAGCAGTAACTCCGGGGCCTACAATGAGCAGTTCTTC.

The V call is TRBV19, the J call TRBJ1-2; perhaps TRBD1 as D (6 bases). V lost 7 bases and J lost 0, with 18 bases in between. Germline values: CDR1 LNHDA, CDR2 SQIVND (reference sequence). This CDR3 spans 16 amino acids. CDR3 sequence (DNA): TGTGCCAGTACCACACCCGGGACAAATTCTAACTATGGCTACACCTTC. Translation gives CASTTPGTNSNYGYTF. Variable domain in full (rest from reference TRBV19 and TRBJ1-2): DGGITQSPKYLFRKEGQNVTLSCEQNLNHDAMYWYRQDPGQGLRLIYYSQIVNDFQKGDIAEGYSVSREKKESFPLTVTSAQKNPTAFYLCASTTPGTNSNYGYTFGSGTRLTVV.

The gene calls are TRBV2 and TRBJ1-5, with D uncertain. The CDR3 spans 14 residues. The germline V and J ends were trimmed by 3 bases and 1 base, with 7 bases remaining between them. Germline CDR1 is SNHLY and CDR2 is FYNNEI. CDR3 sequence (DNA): TGTGCCAGCAGTGACAGGAAGAGCAATCAGCCCCAGCATTTT. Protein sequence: CASSDRKSNQPQHF.

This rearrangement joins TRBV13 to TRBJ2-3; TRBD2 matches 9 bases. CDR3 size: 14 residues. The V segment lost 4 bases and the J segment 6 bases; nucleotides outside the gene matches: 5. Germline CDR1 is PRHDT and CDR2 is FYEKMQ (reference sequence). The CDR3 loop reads CASSSGLALDTQYF. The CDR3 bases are TGTGCCAGCAGCTCAGGACTAGCGTTGGATACGCAGTATTTT.

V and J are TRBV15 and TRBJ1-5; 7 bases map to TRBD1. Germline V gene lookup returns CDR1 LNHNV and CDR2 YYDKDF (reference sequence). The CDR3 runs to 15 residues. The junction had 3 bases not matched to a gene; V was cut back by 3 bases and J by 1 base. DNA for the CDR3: TGTGCCACCAGCAGGGTGGACAGGAGCAATCAGCCCCAGCATTTT. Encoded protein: CATSRVDRSNQPQHF. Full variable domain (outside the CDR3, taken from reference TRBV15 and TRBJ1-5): DAMVIQNPRYQVTQFGKPVTLSCSQTLNHNVMYWYQQKSSQAPKLLFHYYDKDFNNEADTPDNFQSRRPNTSFCFLDIRSPGLGDTAMYLCATSRVDRSNQPQHFGDGTRLSIL.

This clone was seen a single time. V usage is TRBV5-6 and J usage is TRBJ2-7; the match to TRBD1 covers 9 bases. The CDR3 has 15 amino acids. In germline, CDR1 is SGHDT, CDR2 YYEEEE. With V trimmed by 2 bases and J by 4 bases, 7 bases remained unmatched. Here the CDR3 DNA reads TGTGCCAGCAGCTTAGAGACAGGGGGGTGGTACGAGCAGTACTTC. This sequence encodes CASSLETGGWYEQYF.

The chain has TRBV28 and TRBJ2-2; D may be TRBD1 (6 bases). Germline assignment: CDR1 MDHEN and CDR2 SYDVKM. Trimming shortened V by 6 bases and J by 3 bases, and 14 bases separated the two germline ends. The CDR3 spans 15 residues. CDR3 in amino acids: CASRPLDRYTGELFF. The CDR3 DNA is TGTGCCAGCAGACCACTAGACAGGTACACCGGGGAGCTGTTTTTT. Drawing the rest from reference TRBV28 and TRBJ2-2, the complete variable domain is DVKVTQSSRYLVKRTGEKVFLECVQDMDHENMFWYRQDPGLGLRLIYFSYDVKMKEKGDIPEGYSVSREKKERFSLILESASTNQTSMYLCASRPLDRYTGELFFGEGSRLTVL.

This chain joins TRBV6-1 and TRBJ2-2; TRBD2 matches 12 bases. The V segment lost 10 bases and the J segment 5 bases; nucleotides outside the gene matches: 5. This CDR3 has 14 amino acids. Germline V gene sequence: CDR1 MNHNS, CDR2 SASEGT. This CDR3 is CAIRLAGETGELFF. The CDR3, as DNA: TGTGCCATCCGACTAGCGGGGGAGACCGGGGAGCTGTTTTTT.

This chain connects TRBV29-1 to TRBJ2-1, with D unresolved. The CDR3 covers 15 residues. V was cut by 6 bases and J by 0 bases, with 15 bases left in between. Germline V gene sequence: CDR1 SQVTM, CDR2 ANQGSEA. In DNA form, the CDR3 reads TGCAGCGTCGCCAGCGTTTGGAGCTCCTACAATGAGCAGTTCTTC. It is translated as CSVASVWSSYNEQFF.

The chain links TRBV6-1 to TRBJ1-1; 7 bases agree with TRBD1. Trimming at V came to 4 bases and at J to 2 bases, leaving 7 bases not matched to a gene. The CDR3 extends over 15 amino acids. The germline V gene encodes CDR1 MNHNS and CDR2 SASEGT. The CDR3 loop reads CASSVGWDSNTEAFF. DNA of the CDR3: TGTGCCAGCAGTGTAGGGTGGGACAGCAACACTGAAGCTTTCTTT.

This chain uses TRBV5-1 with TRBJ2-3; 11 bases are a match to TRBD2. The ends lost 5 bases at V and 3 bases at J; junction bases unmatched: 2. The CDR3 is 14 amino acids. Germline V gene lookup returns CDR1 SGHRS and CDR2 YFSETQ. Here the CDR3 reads CASRTSGATDTQYF. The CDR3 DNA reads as TGCGCCAGCAGGACTAGCGGGGCGACAGATACGCAGTATTTT.

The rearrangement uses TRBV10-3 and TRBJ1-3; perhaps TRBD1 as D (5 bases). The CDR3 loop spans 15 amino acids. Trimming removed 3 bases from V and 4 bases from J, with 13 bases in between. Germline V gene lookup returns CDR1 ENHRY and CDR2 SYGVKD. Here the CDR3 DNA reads TGTGCCATCAGTGAAGGGGTGCCCTCAGGAAACACCATATATTTT. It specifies CAISEGVPSGNTIYF.

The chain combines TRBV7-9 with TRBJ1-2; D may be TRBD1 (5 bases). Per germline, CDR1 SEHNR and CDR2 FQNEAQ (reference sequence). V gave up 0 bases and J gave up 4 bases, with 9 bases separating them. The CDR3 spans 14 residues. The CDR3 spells CASSLARDSYGYTF. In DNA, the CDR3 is TGTGCCAGCAGCTTAGCGCGTGACAGCTATGGCTACACCTTC. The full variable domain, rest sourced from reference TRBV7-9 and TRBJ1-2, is DTGVSQNPRHKITKRGQNVTFRCDPISEHNRLYWYRQTLGQGPEFLTYFQNEAQLEKSRLLSDRFSAERPKGSFSTLEIQRTEQGDSAMYLCASSLARDSYGYTFGSGTRLTVV.

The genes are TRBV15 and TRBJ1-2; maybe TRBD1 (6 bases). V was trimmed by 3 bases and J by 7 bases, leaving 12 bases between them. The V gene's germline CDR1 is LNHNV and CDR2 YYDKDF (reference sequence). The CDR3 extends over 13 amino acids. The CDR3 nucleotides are TGTGCCACCAGCAGGGCTAACAGGGTTGGCTACACCTTC. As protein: CATSRANRVGYTF.

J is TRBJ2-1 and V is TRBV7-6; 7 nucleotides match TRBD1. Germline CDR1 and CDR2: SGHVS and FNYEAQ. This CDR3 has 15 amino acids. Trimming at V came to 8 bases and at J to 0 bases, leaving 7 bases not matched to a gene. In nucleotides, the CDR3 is TGTGCCAGCGCCCCTGACAGGGCCTCCTACAATGAGCAGTTCTTC. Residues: CASAPDRASYNEQFF.

The CDR3 spells CATSRESQVFSGANVLTF. The CDR3 nucleotides read TGTGCCACCAGCAGAGAATCACAGGTATTCTCTGGGGCCAACGTCCTGACTTTC. J is TRBJ2-6 and V is TRBV15; maybe TRBD1 (5 bases). Germline CDR1 LNHNV, CDR2 YYDKDF (reference sequence). The V end was cut by 0 bases, the J end by 0 bases, with 12 bases between. CDR3 length equals 18 residues.

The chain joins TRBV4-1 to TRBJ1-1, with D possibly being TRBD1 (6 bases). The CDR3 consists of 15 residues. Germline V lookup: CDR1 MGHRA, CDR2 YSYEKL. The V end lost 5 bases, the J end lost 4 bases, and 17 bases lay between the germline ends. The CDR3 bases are TGCGCCAGCAGCAGAGGTAGCGGGGGGGCCACTGAAGCTTTCTTT. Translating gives CASSRGSGGATEAFF.